The clone carrying this T cell receptor beta chain was seen ten or more times. This entry comes from a study of T-cell reconstitution after alpha-beta-depleted transplantation in children. Preparation of the TCRbeta library used unique molecular identifiers. TCRdb passed the PCR reads through MiXCR, listing each CDR3 protein once. The sample lists about 110,000 distinct CDR3 sequences; about 6.5% were seen once. This CDR3 has 14 residues. V dropped 3 bases and J dropped 5 bases, with 12 bases sitting between them. From germline, CDR1 is SGDLS and CDR2 YYNGEE. The chain has TRBV9 and TRBJ2-1, with no clear D. The TCR sequence derives from a male patient under 10 years old who had a stem cell transplant for acute lymphoblastic leukemia, so the T cells may come from the graft donor. The sequencing here drew on PBMCs, mostly from graft donor cells, taken 360 days after TCRalphabeta/CD19-depleted stem cell transplant. CDR3 loop: CASSAPLQNNEQFF. For the CDR3, the DNA is TGTGCCAGCAGCGCCCCGTTACAGAACAATGAGCAGTTCTTC.